This T cell receptor (beta chain) was observed in a study of early T cells in non-severe SARS-CoV-2 infection. Study-wide results and caveats: VDJdb matching favored anti-spike CD8 responses, missing private and CD4 specificities.

As concerns this clonotype: Its antigen is still unknown.

Using its own MiXCR run on the 5' RACE reads, TCRdb lists one record per CDR3 protein. The sample has about 21,000 distinct CDR3 sequences; 5.7% are singletons. V was trimmed by 3 bases and J by 0 bases, leaving 10 bases between them. This CDR3 contains 15 residues. The V gene's germline CDR1 is LNHDA and CDR2 SQIVND (reference sequence). The sequences come from whole blood, collected at baseline. This receptor was taken from an adult who was a healthcare worker with PCR-confirmed SARS-CoV-2 infection or an uninfected control (not recorded which). This chain connects TRBV19 to TRBJ2-3, with D possibly TRBD2 on 5 matching bases. CDR3 amino acids: CASSIGGPSTDTQYF. CDR3 sequence (DNA): TGTGCCAGTAGTATCGGAGGTCCCAGCACAGATACGCAGTATTTT. The entire variable domain, with the rest obtained from reference TRBV19 and TRBJ2-3, is as follows: DGGITQSPKYLFRKEGQNVTLSCEQNLNHDAMYWYRQDPGQGLRLIYYSQIVNDFQKGDIAEGYSVSREKKESFPLTVTSAQKNPTAFYLCASSIGGPSTDTQYFGPGTRLTVL.